This T cell receptor (beta chain) was found in a study of siplizumab effects on memory and regulatory T cells (dated by TCRdb to about 2019). Turning to the overall study: The effect of the anti-CD2 antibody siplizumab on alloreactive T-cell subsets was examined in allogeneic mixed lymphocyte reactions constructed from human PBMCs.

The method behind the library was the immunoSEQ multiplex PCR assay. About 10^5 TCR templates per sample were assayed by the deep sequencing platform. Genomic DNA extracted from sorted T cells was used for TCRbeta CDR3 sequencing. For the original study's pipeline: The R programming language was used for the clonal analysis of the TCRbeta CDR3 data. Comparing unstimulated samples against CFSE-low samples taken after the reaction was how alloreactive CD4+ and CD8+ clones were defined. Regulatory or non-regulatory origin of alloreactive CD4+ clones was assigned by matching sequences to the sorted unstimulated Treg and non-Treg repertoires. TCRdb re-hosts the immuneACCESS table, in-frame sequences only. Its copies lack some clones; in the studies checked, an unresolved V gene accounts for under half of them, and the cause for the rest is not known. The V and J calls and clone size are taken from that table; D and trimming were inferred from the DNA. The table for this sample lists 50,000 to 60,000 clones; roughly 90% of them were counted only once. The ten top clones hold under 0.35% of the sample.

Including the terminal cysteine and phenylalanine, the CDR3 comprises 13 residues. CDR3 DNA only is kept here, 39 bases in frame from base 1. Trimming takes 10 bases off V and 4 bases off J; junction bases not matched to a gene: 6. As encoded in the germline V gene (reference sequence), CDR1 is WNHNN while CDR2 is SYGVQD. The study at large found these results: Of the alloreactive CD4+ clones that could be mapped, the Treg-derived share averaged about 70% with siplizumab compared with around 25% in control reactions. A naive or memory phenotype could not be assigned to roughly 80-96% of proliferating CD4+ or CD8+ clones. Sequences below about 10^-5 frequency were poorly captured, so only a minor fraction of alloreactive clones could be mapped to unstimulated subsets. No functional confirmation was obtained for the suppressive function of proliferating Tregs from siplizumab cultures. Greater diversity appeared to be present in unstimulated naive T cells than in memory T cells, and a substantial contribution to the alloresponse seemed to be made by naive cells. The cumulative frequency of alloreactive sequences traceable to unstimulated CD4+ memory T cells was significantly reduced by siplizumab.

Additional sequencing covered unstimulated subsets from a few donor pairs, namely CD8+ effector memory, CD4+ naive, CD8+ TEMRA, CD4+ memory and CD8+ naive. TCRbeta CDR3 sequencing was performed on sorted unstimulated T cells and on proliferating T cells recovered from mixed lymphocyte reactions. Fresh whole blood from ten HLA-typed healthy donors was used as the source from which PBMCs were isolated. Concerning this clone: No cognate antigen has been identified for it. Base-call qualities are not available, and no considerably larger clone is one nucleotide away.

The sequence was obtained from a human donor in good health. What was sequenced was naive CD8+ T cells sorted from blood. Taken with the paper, the label for cell subset or site translates to: unstimulated naive T cells. The sequence is built from TRBV10-1 and TRBJ2-1; 8 junctional bases match TRBD1. The base sequence is TGCGCCATTCCGGGACAGGAATACAATGAGCAGTTCTTC. Its protein reads: CAIPGQEYNEQFF.